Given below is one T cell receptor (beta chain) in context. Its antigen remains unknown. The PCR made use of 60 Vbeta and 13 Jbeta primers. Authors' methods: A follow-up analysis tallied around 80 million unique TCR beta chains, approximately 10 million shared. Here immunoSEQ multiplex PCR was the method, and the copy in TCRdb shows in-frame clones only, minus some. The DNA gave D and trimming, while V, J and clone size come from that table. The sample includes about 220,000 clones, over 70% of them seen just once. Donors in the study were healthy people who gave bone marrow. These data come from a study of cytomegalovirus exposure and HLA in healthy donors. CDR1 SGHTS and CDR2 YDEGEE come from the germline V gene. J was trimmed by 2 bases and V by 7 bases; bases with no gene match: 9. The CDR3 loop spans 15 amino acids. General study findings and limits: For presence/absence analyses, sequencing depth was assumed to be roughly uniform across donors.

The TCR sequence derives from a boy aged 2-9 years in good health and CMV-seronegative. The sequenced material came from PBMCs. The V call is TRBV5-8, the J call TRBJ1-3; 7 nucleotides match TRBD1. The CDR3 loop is CASPWRGLAGNTIYF. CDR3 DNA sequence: TGTGCCAGCCCCTGGAGGGGGCTCGCTGGAAACACCATATATTTT.